This T cell receptor beta chain was recorded in a study of cytomegalovirus exposure and HLA in healthy donors (dated by TCRdb to the late 2010s). Notes on the research overall: In an earlier analysis of under 600 of the donors, under 300 Gb of sequence data and 90 million to 130 million unique TCR beta sequences from roughly 190 million T cells were reported. An early release that covered about 600 HLA-typed donors contained around 300 gigabases of sequencing data and about 84 million unique TCR sequences. The genetic ancestry cluster associated with self-reported Caucasian donors included 81% of the 398 genotyped donors. The study was designed to test whether signatures of past pathogen exposure could be identified by cataloging public T cell receptors. The T cell repertoires of 666 subjects were profiled by immunosequencing and related to cytomegalovirus serostatus. Along with the roughly 670-subject first cohort, a separate validation cohort of 120 different subjects was used. The study combined high-throughput TCR immunosequencing, statistical association of individual TCRs with disease status, and machine learning to predict cytomegalovirus infection status. In a later analysis, previously published TCR beta repertoires from 670 or so donors were re-analyzed and high-resolution HLA genotyping was added so that TCR occurrence patterns could be studied. Rather than using new phenotypic data, the later analysis identified candidate immune exposures from TCR beta sequences and from how often those sequences occurred across donors. An earlier analysis of 587 of the donors used high-throughput TCR beta sequencing to judge whether each TCR beta V gene segment behaved as functional or pseudogenic. Donor age, sex, ethnicity and CMV serostatus were collected together with the repertoire data. In a later genetic analysis, genome-wide SNP genotypes for about 60% of the 666 donors were used, and that subset was treated as a discovery cohort. Every discovery cohort repertoire had been produced on one sequencing platform. Both class I and class II loci were covered by HLA typing, at four-digit resolution. The number of typed donors differed by locus: 629-630 for A, B, C, DRB1 and DQB1; about 520 for DQA1; 606 for DPA1; and around 490 for DPB1. Because of strong linkage in the cohort, five DR-DQ haplotypes were treated as single units for association and clustering. Among 398 genotyped donors of the cohort, an average of approximately 250,000 unique TCR beta nucleotide sequences were sequenced per donor, about a sixth of them non-productive. What the authors observed across the whole study: Presence/absence analyses assumed roughly uniform sequencing depth across donors, an assumption that may not hold. In a later genetic analysis, fewer N-insertions in productive TCRs were reported among donors in an Asian-associated ancestry cluster than the roughly 710-donor mean. In vitro tests confirmed that a few of the cytomegalovirus-associated TCR beta chains recognize cytomegalovirus antigens. Most TCR sequences were seen in very few donors, while some public TCRs were found in many individuals. According to a later analysis, parvovirus B19, influenza, CMV and Epstein-Barr virus appeared linked to several top co-occurrence clusters. Strong co-occurrence of HLA alleles, especially DR and DQ, made assigning TCR associations to individual alleles difficult. Linkage disequilibrium might explain the correlated functional status among segregating V segments, but an unknown experimental factor could not be ruled out. Because counts were too low, about 15 rarely observed V segments, including chromosome 9 orphons, were left out of the earlier analysis of approximately 580 of the donors. The authors suggested that the approach could potentially be extended to other disease states and immunological phenotypes. A cluster of highly shared sequence variants was judged likely to be a technical artifact of the sequencing pipeline. The classifier was reported to diagnose cytomegalovirus status with high specificity and sensitivity in both the original cohort and the validation cohort. A later analysis found that most CMV-associated TCR beta chains appeared HLA-restricted, with HLA associations seemingly driven largely by CMV exposure. Some IMGT-functional V segments, including TRBV6-2 and TRBV6-3, could not be distinguished by the 87-base-pair reads and were therefore excluded. CMV serostatus was the only immune exposure information available for the cohort. In an earlier analysis of a few hundred of the donors, most TCR beta V segments were observed in productive rearrangements about 87% or about 30% of the time, broadly matching IMGT annotations. In a later analysis, HLA-associated TCR beta chains showed more clonal expansion and lower generation probabilities than non-associated chains that were equally common. A later analysis associated 16,951 TCR beta sequences with specific HLA alleles at a false discovery rate of 0.05. A further reported finding was that TCR beta sequences accurately predicted the HLA-A and HLA-B alleles for most subjects in the first cohort. Because HLA typing was missing for some donors at each locus, association tests included only the typed subset. In a later analysis, TCR association rates were found to vary across HLA loci, with the most associated TCRs seen for DRB1 alleles and the fewest for HLA-C alleles. The study listed 150 to 200 TCR beta chains as associated with cytomegalovirus. In this cohort, only TCR beta chains were sequenced, and detectable features were limited by the absence of alpha or paired-chain data. A later genetic analysis associated a missense DCLRE1C variant with V-gene and J-gene trimming of TCR beta chains, and an independent cohort replicated the association.

Receptor amplification or capture employed the immunoSEQ multiplex PCR assay. A mixture of 60 forward primers for TCR Vbeta segments and 13 reverse primers for TCR Jbeta segments was used in the multiplex PCR. A multiplex PCR assay on genomic DNA amplified the CDR3 region of rearranged TCR beta genes. The Illumina HiSeq System was used to sequence the amplified TCR beta libraries as 87-base-pair reads. As for how the authors treated the data: In a later analysis, some 80 million unique TCR beta chains were counted across the approximately 620 repertoires, and around 11 million of these chains were shared by at least two donors. A nearest-neighbor algorithm error-corrected the raw reads and collapsed the reads into unique sequences, merging closely related sequences to remove PCR and sequencing errors. V, D and J gene segments were assigned by aligning CDR3 sequences to IMGT reference sequences. For a sequence to be retained, at least a six-nucleotide match to both a V gene segment and a J gene segment was required. Rearrangements were classified as productive when the CDR3 lacked stop codons and remained in frame with V and J, and all other rearrangements were classified as non-productive. Following IMGT convention, CDR3 was defined as the stretch from the second conserved V-encoded cysteine to the conserved J-encoded phenylalanine. Sequences without an unambiguous match to a single V gene segment were excluded from the earlier analysis of 450 to 750 of the donors. An earlier analysis of around 600 of the donors classified V segments as functional when productive rearrangements were above 56.7% and as segregating when the standard deviation between donors was above 5%. To diagnose cytomegalovirus status from the catalog of TCR beta chain sequences, a statistical classification framework was built. In a later analysis, V and J genes were assigned by comparing TCR nucleotide sequences against IMGT/GENE-DB human TR gene sequences. The TCRdist pipeline was used in a later analysis to assign CDR3 sequences and most-parsimonious VDJ recombination scenarios. A later analysis defined each TCR beta chain by its CDR3 amino acid sequence plus V-gene family, and excluded reads lacking a unique V-gene family. To address suspected cross-contamination and a sequencing artifact, a later analysis removed several hundred highly shared, low-generation-probability nucleotide sequences. In a later analysis, a clonal expansion index was calculated for each public chain from normalized within-repertoire ranks of inferred template counts. In a later analysis, generation probabilities were computed with a VDJ recombination model fitted to out-of-frame rearrangements, and the resulting probabilities were checked against IGoR. In a later analysis, TCR-TCR, TCR-HLA and TCR-CMV co-occurrence was scored with hypergeometric tests, and a repertoire-size bias correction was applied to TCR pairs. In a later analysis, false discovery rates were estimated by permuting HLA or CMV assignments 20 times. In a later analysis, co-occurring TCRs were grouped with DBSCAN, and TCRdist sequence similarity was added when clustering was performed within HLA-allele-positive subsets. Repertoires with fewer than 30,000 or more than 120,000 public chains were left out of co-occurrence clustering, as were four to six repertoires with anomalous nucleotide sharing. TCRdb re-hosts the immuneACCESS table, in-frame sequences only. Its copies lack some clones; in the studies checked, an unresolved V gene accounts for under half of them, and the cause for the rest is not known. V, J and clone size derive from that table, while D and trimming were established from the DNA sequence. Here the sample has 150,000 to 200,000 clones; around 85% occur a single time. The biggest ten clones account for about 1.7% of the sample.

As to this clone: Its antigen has not been determined. Its ends do not fully match the called genes, so a read error is possible.

Reading the germline V gene gives CDR1 SGHVS and CDR2 FQNEAQ. The CDR3 sequence holds 11 residues, the cysteine and phenylalanine included. Only the CDR3 part of the read is kept: 33 bases, read in frame from the first base. The cohort consisted of 650 to 850 healthy bone marrow donors. At the time of sampling, all cohort members were nominally healthy, though unrecorded immune exposures were likely present. The donor was CMV seronegative and belonged to the group of roughly 330 seronegative cohort members. Every donor gave a peripheral blood sample, and the peripheral blood mononuclear cells from that sample were used for TCR beta sequencing. The Qiagen DNeasy Blood Extraction Kit was used to extract genomic DNA from the blood cell samples.

The sequenced sample consisted of PBMCs. The sequence was collected from a man between 18 and 35 years old in good health and CMV-seronegative. The chain joins TRBV7-8 to TRBJ1-2; a confident D gene designation cannot be given. CDR3 region: CASSAAGDLFF. The nucleotide sequence reads as follows: TGTGCCAGCTCGGCGGCCGGCGACTTGTTCTTC.